Each of the 25 T cell receptor beta chains below was sequenced from the same sample in a study of blood T cell repertoires in COVID-19. The protocol was immunoSEQ multiplex PCR, while the TCRdb copy is restricted to in-frame clones and leaves out a portion. The sample carries about 250,000 clones, 70% to 90% recorded once. Sequencing was done on a sample of peripheral blood. All receptors come from a woman aged 25 to 39 with active or convalescent COVID-19.

The CDR3 region has the DNA TGCGCCAGCAGCTTGGGGCAGGGGATTGAAAAACTGTTTTTT. Amino acid sequence: CASSLGQGIEKLFF. The chain couples TRBV5-1 to TRBJ1-4; possibly TRBD1 for D (6 bases). V lost 0 bases and J lost 7, with 10 bases in between. This CDR3 comprises 14 residues. Germline V lookup: CDR1 SGHRS, CDR2 YFSETQ.

The chain links TRBV10-3 to TRBJ1-2, with TRBD1 identical over 7 bases. The CDR3 extends over 13 amino acids. Trimming took 2 bases from V and 4 from J; bases not matched to a gene: 1. The germline V gene has CDR1 ENHRY and CDR2 SYGVKD. As DNA, the CDR3 is TGTGCCATCAGTGAGAACAGGGGCTATGGCTACACCTTC. Encoded protein: CAISENRGYGYTF.

This chain uses TRBV10-2 with TRBJ2-7; TRBD1 is a possible D gene (5 bases). Trimming removed 6 bases at V and 3 bases at J, with 18 bases between. From germline, CDR1 is WSHSY and CDR2 SAAADI. This CDR3 contains 15 residues. The CDR3 DNA is TGCGCCAGCAGGCTAGACCCAGGGAATAGCTACGAGCAGTACTTC. Translated, it gives CASRLDPGNSYEQYF.

The J gene is TRBJ1-2, the V gene TRBV27; 9 bases align to TRBD1. The germline gives CDR1 MNHEY, CDR2 SMNVEV (reference sequence). CDR3 length: 13 residues. The V segment lost 6 bases and the J segment 3 bases; nucleotides outside the gene matches: 2. DNA of the CDR3: TGTGCCAGCAGCCGACAGGGGGACTATGGCTACACCTTC. Amino acid sequence: CASSRQGDYGYTF.

This clone appeared a few times. The CDR3 spells CASSLPGRMSGNTIYF. The CDR3 bases are TGTGCCAGTAGTCTACCAGGGAGGATGTCTGGAAACACCATATATTTT. This chain links TRBV19 with TRBJ1-3, with D possibly being TRBD1 (5 bases). Germline loops: CDR1 LNHDA, CDR2 SQIVND (reference sequence). Trimming pared 5 bases from V and 1 base from J, leaving 15 bases between. CDR3 length equals 16 residues.

CDR3: CASRRGGQSEKLFF. In nucleotides, the CDR3 is TGTGCCAGCAGGAGAGGAGGACAGTCCGAAAAACTGTTTTTT. The chain employs TRBV6-5 and TRBJ1-4; D is possibly TRBD1 (6 bases). Per the germline V gene, CDR1 is MNHEY and CDR2 is SVGAGI. Trimming took off 6 bases at V and 8 bases at J, with 16 bases between the two ends. There are 14 residues in the CDR3.

This clone was counted a single time. The chain uses TRBV6-5 and TRBJ1-1, with a possible D match to TRBD1 (5 bases). The CDR3 runs 13 residues. The germline V gene has CDR1 MNHEY and CDR2 SVGAGI. The V end lost 8 bases, the J end lost 1 base, and 11 bases lay between the germline ends. CDR3 loop: CASGARRNTEAFF. DNA of the CDR3: TGTGCCAGCGGGGCTCGGAGGAACACTGAAGCTTTCTTT.

This chain joins TRBV5-4 and TRBJ2-5; maybe TRBD2 (6 bases). This CDR3 has 16 amino acids. Looked up from germline, CDR1 is SGHNT and CDR2 is YYREEE (reference sequence). V lost 0 bases and J 4 bases, leaving 16 bases between the germline ends. CDR3 DNA: TGTGCCAGCAGCTTGGGGAGGGGCTCCAACGGAGAGACCCAGTACTTC. Residues: CASSLGRGSNGETQYF.

This chain joins TRBV21-1 and TRBJ1-6; whether TRBD1, the table's D call, matches the DNA was not checked. TRBV21-1 is noted as a pseudogene. The CDR3 runs to 15 residues. CDR3 sequence: CASSKETGKYPPLHF. The CDR3 bases are TGTGCCAGCAGCAAAGAAACAGGGAAGTATCCACCCCTCCACTTT.

This chain joins TRBV29-1 and TRBJ2-6, with a tentative D call TRBD1 (5 bases). Germline V gene data show CDR1 as SQVTM and CDR2 as ANQGSEA. The V and J ends lost 3 bases and 3 bases respectively, with 9 bases between them. The CDR3 is made up of 14 amino acids. Here the CDR3 reads CSVDREFGANVLTF. CDR3 nucleotide sequence: TGCAGCGTTGACAGGGAATTTGGGGCCAACGTCCTGACTTTC.

J is TRBJ2-3 and V is TRBV27; 13 nucleotides line up with TRBD2. This CDR3 region has 17 residues. Per germline, CDR1 MNHEY and CDR2 SMNVEV (reference sequence). With 5 bases clipped from V and 2 bases from J, the junction kept 7 bases outside the gene matches. This chain's CDR3 is CASSPWTSGGTTDTQYF. CDR3 nucleotides: TGTGCCAGCAGTCCGTGGACTAGCGGGGGCACCACAGATACGCAGTATTTT.

The chain recombines TRBV9 with TRBJ2-5; D possibly corresponds to TRBD1 (6 bases). In germline, CDR1 is SGDLS, CDR2 YYNGEE. The CDR3 loop spans 14 amino acids. Between the trimmed V and J ends, which lost 0 bases and 4 bases, there was a span of 10 bases. The CDR3 DNA sequence: TGTGCCAGCAGCGTAGCCGGCAGGGGAGAGACCCAGTACTTC. This translates into CASSVAGRGETQYF.

The chain combines TRBV5-4 with TRBJ1-2; D gene unclear. The ends were cut back, 4 bases at V and 12 bases at J, with 16 bases in the middle. The CDR3 extends over 12 amino acids. Germline V gene sequence: CDR1 SGHNT, CDR2 YYREEE (reference sequence). The CDR3 sequence is CASSVDSVLNTF. CDR3 coding DNA: TGTGCCAGCAGCGTGGACTCCGTTCTCAACACCTTC.

Comments on this clone: Because the CDR3's place on the DNA is in doubt, the DNA is left out and the CDR3 is given as listed by TCRdb. The chain employs TRBV6-5 and TRBJ1-2; TRBD1 was called by the table and not checked on the DNA. Germline CDR1 and CDR2: MNHEY and SVGAGI. The CDR3 totals 14 residues, both ends included. The CDR3: CASILDRSSYGYTF.

The V call is TRBV4-1, the J call TRBJ1-5; 7 bases map to TRBD1. V lost 2 bases to trimming and J lost 2 bases; unmatched junction nucleotides: 6. The CDR3 has 16 amino acids. CDR1 is MGHRA, CDR2 YSYEKL, per germline. The CDR3 protein is CASSQHTGDGNQPQHF. DNA of the CDR3: TGCGCCAGCAGCCAACATACAGGGGATGGCAATCAGCCCCAGCATTTT.

This chain links TRBV30 with TRBJ1-6, with 8 bases identical to TRBD1. Trimming removed 0 bases from V and 7 bases from J; junction bases left unmatched: 8. CDR1 and CDR2 from the germline V gene are GTSNPN and SVGIG (reference sequence). The CDR3 spans 16 residues. CDR3 sequence reads: CAWSVGSGGLNSPLHF. The CDR3 region has the DNA TGTGCCTGGAGTGTAGGGTCAGGGGGCTTGAATTCACCCCTCCACTTT.

The V gene is TRBV7-2, the J gene TRBJ2-5; 7 bases line up with TRBD2. The trim removed 5 bases at V and 5 bases at J, leaving 8 bases unmatched. The CDR3 consists of 14 residues. Germline V CDR1 and CDR2: SGHTA, FQGNSA. The CDR3 sequence: CASSKWGGDETQYF. The CDR3 DNA follows: TGTGCCAGCAGCAAATGGGGGGGGGATGAGACCCAGTACTTC. The whole variable domain, filled in from reference TRBV7-2 and TRBJ2-5, reads GAGVSQSPSNKVTEKGKDVELRCDPISGHTALYWYRQSLGQGLEFLIYFQGNSAPDKSGLPSDRFSAERTGGSVSTLTIQRTQQEDSAVYLCASSKWGGDETQYFGPGTRLLVL.

J is TRBJ1-5 and V is TRBV3-1 (or the pseudogene TRBV3-2); 10 bases are a match to TRBD1. The V segment lost 6 bases and the J segment 7 bases; nucleotides outside the gene matches: 6. The CDR3 runs 14 residues. The germline CDR1 and CDR2 sequences are LGHDT and YNNKEL (reference sequence). CDR3 sequence reads: CASSWDRGKQPQHF. The CDR3 nucleotides are TGTGCCAGCAGTTGGGACAGGGGTAAACAGCCCCAGCATTTT.

The chain links TRBV19 to TRBJ1-1; 9 bases match TRBD1. Germline CDR1 and CDR2: LNHDA and SQIVND (reference sequence). This CDR3 region has 14 residues. V dropped 4 bases and J dropped 6; count of bases not matched to a gene: 6. CDR3 in DNA: TGTGCCAGTAGTACTCCGGGACAGGGCTCTGAAGCTTTCTTT. Its protein product is CASSTPGQGSEAFF.

V usage is TRBV5-1 and J usage is TRBJ2-3, with TRBD1 matching over 8 bases. Unmatched junction bases numbered 9, after V lost 4 bases and J lost 2 bases. CDR3 size: 16 residues. Germline CDR1 reads SGHRS; CDR2 reads YFSETQ. The CDR3 region is CASSPGTGPSTDTQYF. The DNA for the CDR3 is TGCGCCAGCAGCCCTGGGACAGGTCCCTCCACAGATACGCAGTATTTT.

The rearrangement links TRBV19 to TRBJ1-1; TRBD1 matches 8 bases. Germline values: CDR1 LNHDA, CDR2 SQIVND (reference sequence). CDR3 length: 17 amino acids. V trimming: 6 bases; J trimming: 0 bases; junction bases outside the gene matches: 12. CDR3 nucleotide sequence: TGTGCCAGTAGAGCCCGTGGGACAGGCGGTCTGAACACTGAAGCTTTCTTT. Translating gives CASRARGTGGLNTEAFF.

This chain connects TRBV19 to TRBJ1-1; 8 nucleotides align to TRBD1. CDR1 LNHDA and CDR2 SQIVND come from the germline V gene (reference sequence). Trimming cost V 6 bases and J 2 bases; bases outside gene matches: 5. This CDR3 is built from 14 residues. This chain's CDR3 is CASRRDRLNTEAFF. In DNA form, the CDR3 reads TGTGCCAGTAGGCGGGACAGGCTCAACACTGAAGCTTTCTTT.

The gene calls are TRBV10-3 and TRBJ2-7; TRBD1 matches at 7 bases. V lost 3 bases to trimming and J lost 4 bases; unmatched junction nucleotides: 9. CDR1 and CDR2 from the germline V gene are ENHRY and SYGVKD. The length of the CDR3 is 15 residues. The CDR3 reads CAISDPRQGSYEQYF. In DNA, the CDR3 is TGTGCCATCAGTGATCCTAGACAGGGTTCATACGAGCAGTACTTC.

The V call is TRBV5-1, the J call TRBJ2-5; 9 nucleotides agree with TRBD2. The ends lost 0 bases at V and 7 bases at J; junction bases unmatched: 7. The germline V gene has CDR1 SGHRS and CDR2 YFSETQ. The CDR3 spans 15 residues. DNA of the CDR3: TGCGCCAGCAGCTTGGAAGCGGGGGGACTAGGGACCCAGTACTTC. Its translation: CASSLEAGGLGTQYF. Full variable domain (remainder filled in from reference TRBV5-1 and TRBJ2-5): KAGVTQTPRYLIKTRGQQVTLSCSPISGHRSVSWYQQTPGQGLQFLFEYFSETQRNKGNFPGRFSGRQFSNSRSEMNVSTLELGDSALYLCASSLEAGGLGTQYFGPGTRLLVL.

This chain uses TRBV5-1 with TRBJ1-2, with 9 bases identical to TRBD1. This CDR3 is built from 16 residues. Germline trimming cut 4 bases from V and 3 bases from J; bases unmatched to any gene: 10. From germline, CDR1 is SGHRS and CDR2 YFSETQ. The DNA of the CDR3 is TGCGCCAGCAGCGACCAGGACAGGGGAAGGGACTATGGCTACACCTTC. Protein: CASSDQDRGRDYGYTF.